This T cell receptor (beta chain) was sequenced during a study of CD8+CD57+ T cells in acquired aplastic anemia. Across the study: When averaged, DNA from sorted CD4+ and CD8+ cells came to approximately 3.2 ug. General study findings and limits: The number of CD8+ CDR3 sequences shared by patients and controls was around 30.

TCR beta VDJ and CDR3 profiles were obtained from a genomic DNA template. Each CDR3 protein gets one entry after TCRdb re-called the reads with MiXCR. The table lists some 170,000 distinct CDR3 sequences, 55% to 65% of them singletons. Sequenced patients had shown CD8+CD57+ cell expansion by flow cytometry. Sampling of blood occurred while the patients had still received no therapy. The CDR3 runs to 14 residues. The V gene lost 4 bases and the J gene lost 5 bases, with 15 bases spanning the gap. From germline, CDR1 is SGHVS and CDR2 FQNEAQ. Regarding this clonotype: Its target is unknown.

Material: sorted CD4+, CD8+, or CD8+CD57+ T cells (not recorded which) from PBMCs. This TCR derives from a human donor with aplastic anemia. The chain couples TRBV7-8 to TRBJ2-7; D possibly uses TRBD1 or TRBD2 (5 bases each). CDR3 amino acids: CASSSVGARNEQYF. The CDR3 DNA reads as TGTGCCAGCAGCTCCGTCGGGGCCAGGAACGAGCAGTACTTC. Full variable domain (missing parts from reference TRBV7-8 and TRBJ2-7): GAGVSQSPRYKVAKRGQDVALRCDPISGHVSLFWYQQALGQGPEFLTYFQNEAQLDKSGLPSDRFFAERPEGSVSTLKIQRTQQEDSAVYLCASSSVGARNEQYFGPGTRLTVT.